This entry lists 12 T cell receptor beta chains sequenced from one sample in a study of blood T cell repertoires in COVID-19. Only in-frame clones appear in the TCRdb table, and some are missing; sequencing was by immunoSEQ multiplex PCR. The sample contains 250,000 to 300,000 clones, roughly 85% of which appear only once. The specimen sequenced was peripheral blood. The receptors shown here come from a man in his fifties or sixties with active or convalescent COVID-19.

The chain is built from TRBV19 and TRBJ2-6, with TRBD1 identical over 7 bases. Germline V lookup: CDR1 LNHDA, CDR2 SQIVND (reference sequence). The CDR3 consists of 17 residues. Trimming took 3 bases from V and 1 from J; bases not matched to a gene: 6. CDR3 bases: TGTGCCAGTAGTATGGACAGGAGAGCTTCTGGGGCCAACGTCCTGACTTTC. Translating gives CASSMDRRASGANVLTF.

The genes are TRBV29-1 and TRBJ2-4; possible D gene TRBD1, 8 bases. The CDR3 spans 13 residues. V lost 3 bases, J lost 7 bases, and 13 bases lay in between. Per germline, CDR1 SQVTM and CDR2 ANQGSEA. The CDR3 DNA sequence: TGCAGCGTTGACGAACAGGGGGGGAACATTCAGTACTTC. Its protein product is CSVDEQGGNIQYF.

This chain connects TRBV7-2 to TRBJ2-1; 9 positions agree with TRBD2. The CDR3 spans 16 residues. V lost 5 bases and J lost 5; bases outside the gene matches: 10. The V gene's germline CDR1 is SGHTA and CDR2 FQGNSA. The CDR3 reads CASSQYRLAENNEQFF. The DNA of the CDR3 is TGTGCCAGCAGCCAATACAGACTAGCGGAGAACAATGAGCAGTTCTTC.

The CDR3 sequence is CASSQGTLKNEQFF. The CDR3, as DNA: TGTGCCAGCAGCCAAGGAACATTGAAAAATGAGCAGTTCTTC. The rearrangement joins TRBV4-2 to TRBJ2-1, with no clear D. Deletions cut 1 base from V and 7 bases from J, with 11 bases between. The CDR3 has 14 residues. CDR1 is LGHNA and CDR2 is YNFKEQ in the germline V gene.

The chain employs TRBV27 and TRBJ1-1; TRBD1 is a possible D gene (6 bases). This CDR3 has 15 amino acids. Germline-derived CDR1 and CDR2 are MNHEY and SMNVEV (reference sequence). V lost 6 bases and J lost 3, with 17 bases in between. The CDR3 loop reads CASSRRGRADTEAFF. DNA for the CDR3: TGTGCCAGCAGCCGGAGGGGGAGGGCTGACACTGAAGCTTTCTTT.

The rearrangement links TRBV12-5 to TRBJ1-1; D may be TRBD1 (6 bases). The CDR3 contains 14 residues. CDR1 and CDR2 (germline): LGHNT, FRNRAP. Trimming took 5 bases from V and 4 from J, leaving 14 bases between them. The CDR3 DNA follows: TGTGCTAGTGGTAAGGGGGGGGGCGGCACTGAAGCTTTCTTT. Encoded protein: CASGKGGGGTEAFF.

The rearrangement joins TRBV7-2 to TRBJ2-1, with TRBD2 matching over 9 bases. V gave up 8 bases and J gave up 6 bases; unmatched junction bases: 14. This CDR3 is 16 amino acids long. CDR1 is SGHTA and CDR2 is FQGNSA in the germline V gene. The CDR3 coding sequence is TGTGCCAGCGCGTGGCGGGAGGGCCTATCTCGCAATGAGCAGTTCTTC. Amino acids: CASAWREGLSRNEQFF.

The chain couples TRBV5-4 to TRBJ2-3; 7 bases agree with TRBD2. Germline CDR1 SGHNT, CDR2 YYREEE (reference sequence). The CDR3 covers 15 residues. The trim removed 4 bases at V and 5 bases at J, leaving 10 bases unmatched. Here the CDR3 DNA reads TGTGCCAGCAGCCAATTGGCGGGAGAGGGAGATACGCAGTATTTT. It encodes CASSQLAGEGDTQYF.

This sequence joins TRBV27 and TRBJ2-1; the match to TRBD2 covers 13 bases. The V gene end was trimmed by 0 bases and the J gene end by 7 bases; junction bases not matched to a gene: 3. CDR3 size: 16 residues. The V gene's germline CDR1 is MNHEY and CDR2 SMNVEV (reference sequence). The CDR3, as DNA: TGTGCCAGCAGTTTATCGACTAGCGGGAGGAAAAATGAGCAGTTCTTC. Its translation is CASSLSTSGRKNEQFF.

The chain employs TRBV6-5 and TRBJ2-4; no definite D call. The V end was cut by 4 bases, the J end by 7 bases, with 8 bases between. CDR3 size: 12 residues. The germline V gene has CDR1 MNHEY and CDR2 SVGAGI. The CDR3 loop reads CASSSVGNIQYF. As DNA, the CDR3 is TGTGCCAGCAGTTCCGTCGGGAACATTCAGTACTTC.

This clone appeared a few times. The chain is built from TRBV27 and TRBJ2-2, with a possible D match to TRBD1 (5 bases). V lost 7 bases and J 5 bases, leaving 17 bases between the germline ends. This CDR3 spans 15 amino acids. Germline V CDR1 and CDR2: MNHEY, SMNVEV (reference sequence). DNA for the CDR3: TGTGCCAGCACGGGTGGGGCGCCGTGGACCGGGGAGCTGTTTTTT. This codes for CASTGGAPWTGELFF.

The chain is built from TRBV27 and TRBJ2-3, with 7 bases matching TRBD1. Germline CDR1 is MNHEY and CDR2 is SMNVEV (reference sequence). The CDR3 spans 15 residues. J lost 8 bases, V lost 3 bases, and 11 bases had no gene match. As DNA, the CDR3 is TGTGCCAGCAGTTTTACAAGGGGGACAGTCGGTACGCAGTATTTT. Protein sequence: CASSFTRGTVGTQYF.